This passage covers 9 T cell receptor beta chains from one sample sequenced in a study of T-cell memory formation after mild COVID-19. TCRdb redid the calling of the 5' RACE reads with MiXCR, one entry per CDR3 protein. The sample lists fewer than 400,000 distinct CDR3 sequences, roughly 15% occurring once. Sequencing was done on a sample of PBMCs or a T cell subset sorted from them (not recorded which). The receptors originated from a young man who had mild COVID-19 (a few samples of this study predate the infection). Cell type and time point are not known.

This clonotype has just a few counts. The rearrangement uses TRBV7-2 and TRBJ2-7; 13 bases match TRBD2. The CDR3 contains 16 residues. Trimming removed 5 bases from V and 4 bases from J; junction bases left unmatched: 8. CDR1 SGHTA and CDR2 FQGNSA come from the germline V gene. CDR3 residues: CASSVQTSGGSYEQYF. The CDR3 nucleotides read TGTGCCAGCAGCGTCCAGACTAGCGGGGGGTCATACGAGCAGTACTTC.

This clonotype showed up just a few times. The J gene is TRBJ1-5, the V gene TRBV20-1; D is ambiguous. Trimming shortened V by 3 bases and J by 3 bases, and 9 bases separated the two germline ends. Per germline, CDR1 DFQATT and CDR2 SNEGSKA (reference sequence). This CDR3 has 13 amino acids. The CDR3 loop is CSASPQNNQPQHF. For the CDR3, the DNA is TGCAGTGCTAGCCCACAGAACAATCAGCCCCAGCATTTT.

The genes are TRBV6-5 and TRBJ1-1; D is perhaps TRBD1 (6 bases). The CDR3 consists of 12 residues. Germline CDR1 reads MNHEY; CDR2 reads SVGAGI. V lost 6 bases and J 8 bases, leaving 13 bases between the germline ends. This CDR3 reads CASSTTGSEAFF. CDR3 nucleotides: TGTGCCAGCAGCACTACAGGGTCCGAAGCTTTCTTT.

The CDR3 nucleotides are TGTGCCAGCGCCCGGGAGTTGAATTACGAGCAGTACGTC. It codes for CASARELNYEQYV. The chain is built from TRBV18 and TRBJ2-7; TRBD2 might be the D (6 bases). Trimming cost V 8 bases and J 4 bases, with 15 bases left between them. CDR1 and CDR2 from the germline V gene are KGHSH and LQKENI. The CDR3 sequence is 13 residues long.

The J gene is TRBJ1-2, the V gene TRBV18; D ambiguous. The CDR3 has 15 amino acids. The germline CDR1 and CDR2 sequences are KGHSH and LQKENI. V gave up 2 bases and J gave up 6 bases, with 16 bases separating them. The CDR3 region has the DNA TGTGCCAGCTCACCAGCGGGAGATCCTGGGGATGGCTACACCTTC. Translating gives CASSPAGDPGDGYTF.

The CDR3 bases are TGTGCCAGCAGCTACGAGACAGTGAATCAGCCCCAGCATTTT. Translated, it gives CASSYETVNQPQHF. This chain joins TRBV7-9 and TRBJ1-5; D is perhaps TRBD1 (5 bases). The CDR3 has 14 amino acids. The germline gives CDR1 SEHNR, CDR2 FQNEAQ (reference sequence). Trimming cost V 4 bases and J 4 bases, with 11 bases left between them.

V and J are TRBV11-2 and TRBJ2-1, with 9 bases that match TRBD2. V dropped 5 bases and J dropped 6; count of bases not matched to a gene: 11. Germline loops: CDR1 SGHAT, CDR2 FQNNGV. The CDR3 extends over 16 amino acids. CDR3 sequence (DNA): TGTGCCAGCAGCCTTCTCGCCGGGACTAGCCGCAATGAGCAGTTCTTC. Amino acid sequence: CASSLLAGTSRNEQFF.

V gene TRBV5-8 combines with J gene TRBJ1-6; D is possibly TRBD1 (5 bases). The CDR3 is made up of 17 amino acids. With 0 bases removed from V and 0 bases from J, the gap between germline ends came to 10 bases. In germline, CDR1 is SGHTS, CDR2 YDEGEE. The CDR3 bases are TGTGCCAGCAGCTTGGCCGGGGGGAGCTCCTATAATTCACCCCTCCACTTT. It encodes CASSLAGGSSYNSPLHF.

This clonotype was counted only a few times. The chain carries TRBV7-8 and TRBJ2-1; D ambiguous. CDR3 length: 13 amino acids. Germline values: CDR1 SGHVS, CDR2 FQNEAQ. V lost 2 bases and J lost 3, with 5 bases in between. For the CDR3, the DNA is TGTGCCAGCAGCTTACGAGACTACAATGAGCAGTTCTTC. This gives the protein CASSLRDYNEQFF.